Listed below are T cell receptor beta chains from one sample, sequenced in a study of CD8+CD57+ T cells in acquired aplastic anemia. TCRdb ran MiXCR on the reads and lists one entry per CDR3 protein. The table has about 210,000 distinct CDR3 sequences, roughly 57% seen once. What was sequenced was sorted CD4+, CD8+, or CD8+CD57+ T cells (not recorded which) from PBMCs. The receptor source for this set is a human donor in good health. Each CDR3 is given with its conserved first and last residue. The D gene is left open where the match is weak. Clone sizes are given selectively: once, few, many, or a class where the clone is expanded.

d_call | j_call | clone_size | v_call | cdr3_length | cdr3_nt | cdr3_aa
TRBD1 | TRBJ1-1 | - | TRBV7-9 | 15 | TGTGCCAGCAGCTTAGGTGGACAGGAGCACACTGAAGCTTTCTTT | CASSLGGQEHTEAFF
TRBD2 | TRBJ2-3 | once | TRBV7-2 | 16 | TGTGCCAGCAGCCCAACACTGGCGGGAGGGGTGGGTACGCAGTATTTT | CASSPTLAGGVGTQYF
TRBD1 | TRBJ1-4 | few | TRBV10-2 | 15 | TGCGCCAGCAGCCCGCCGGACAGGGGACGGGAAAAACTGTTTTTT | CASSPPDRGREKLFF
- | TRBJ1-2 | few | TRBV2 | 12 | TGTGCCAGCAGTTCTGGGACCTATGGCTACACCTTC | CASSSGTYGYTF
TRBD2 | TRBJ2-1 | many | TRBV7-2 | 13 | TGTGCCAGCAGCGGGCTAGCGGGGGAAGAGCAGTTCTTC | CASSGLAGEEQFF
- | TRBJ1-5 | - | TRBV12-3/TRBV12-4 | 17 | TGTGCCAGCAGTAGCGGCATAGGGGCCGGATTAGGCCAGCCCCAGCATTTT | CASSSGIGAGLGQPQHF
- | TRBJ2-6 | many | TRBV19 | 15 | TGTGCCAGTAGGGAGGGGGGCTCTGGGGCCAACGTCCTGACTTTC | CASREGGSGANVLTF
- | TRBJ2-7 | - | TRBV20-1 | 13 | TGCAGTTTGGCGGGCGGGGAGATCTACGAGCAGTACTTC | CSLAGGEIYEQYF
- | TRBJ2-7 | - | TRBV7-2 | 15 | TGCGCCAGCAGCCGGACGTTGCGGGACAGCTACGAGCAGTACTTC | CASSRTLRDSYEQYF
- | TRBJ1-1 | - | TRBV7-9 | 12 | TGTGCCAGCAGCTTAGGCTCGCCTGAAGCTTTCTTT | CASSLGSPEAFF
- | TRBJ2-2 | many | TRBV13 | 12 | TGTGCCAGCAGCAGGAGCGAAGCCTCTCTGTTTTTT | CASSRSEASLFF
- | TRBJ2-7 | - | TRBV20-1 | 11 | TGCAGTGCTAGAGATCGGGGGGAGCAGTACTTC | CSARDRGEQYF
TRBD2 | TRBJ2-1 | - | TRBV7-9 | 15 | TGTGCCAGCAGCTTAGTCGGTAGCGGGGGCGGAGAGCAGTTCTTC | CASSLVGSGGGEQFF
- | TRBJ1-6 | once | TRBV25-1 | 14 | TGTGCCACCCGAACAGGACTGCATAATTCACCCCTCCGCTTT | CATRTGLHNSPLRF
- | TRBJ2-7 | - | TRBV20-1 | 13 | TGCAGTGCTAGAGTAGGACTTAGATACGAGCAGTACTTC | CSARVGLRYEQYF
TRBD1 | TRBJ1-6 | few | TRBV7-2 | 14 | TGTGCCAGCAGTAGGGGACAGAGTAATTCACCCCTCCACTTT | CASSRGQSNSPLHF
- | TRBJ2-5 | - | TRBV12-3/TRBV12-4 | 11 | TGTGCCAGCAGTTCTGGAAAGACCCAGTACTTC | CASSSGKTQYF
- | TRBJ1-1 | - | TRBV20-1 | 13 | TGCAGTGCTAGAGAAAGAGGGAACACTGAAGCTTTCTTT | CSARERGNTEAFF
- | TRBJ2-7 | - | TRBV7-2 | 14 | TGTGCCAGCAAAGCGGGCAGGTCCTCCTACGAGCAGTACTTC | CASKAGRSSYEQYF
TRBD2 | TRBJ2-7 | few | TRBV27 | 14 | TGTGCCAGCATGGTCCTAGCGGGTACACCCGAGCAGTACTTC | CASMVLAGTPEQYF
- | TRBJ2-2 | - | TRBV9 | 12 | TGTGCCAGCAGCGTGGGGCCAGGGGAGCTGTTTTTT | CASSVGPGELFF
- | TRBJ1-1 | - | TRBV5-4 | 13 | TGTGCCAGCAGCTTGGACAAGAACACTGAAGCTTTCTTT | CASSLDKNTEAFF
TRBD1 | TRBJ1-6 | - | TRBV20-1 | 13 | TGCAGTGCTCACGGGACAGTTAATTCACCCCTCCACTTT | CSAHGTVNSPLHF
- | TRBJ2-7 | many | TRBV20-1 | 13 | TGCAGTGCTAGAGATCATGAGACTACGGCTCAGTACTTC | CSARDHETTAQYF
- | TRBJ2-3 | - | TRBV20-1 | 14 | TGCAGTGCTAGAGATCGGCGGCTCACAGATACGCAGTATTTT | CSARDRRLTDTQYF
- | TRBJ1-1 | - | TRBV25-1 | 15 | TGTGCCAGCAGCCAAGTATCCGGCGAGGGCACTGAAGCTTTCTTT | CASSQVSGEGTEAFF
- | TRBJ2-1 | many | TRBV19 | 12 | TGTGCCAGTAGCCCCGGGGGATATGAGCAGTTCTTC | CASSPGGYEQFF
- | TRBJ1-3 | - | TRBV7-9 | 14 | TGTGCCAGCAGATTGATCGGGGATGGAAACACCATATATTTT | CASRLIGDGNTIYF
TRBD2 | TRBJ2-7 | many | TRBV5-1 | 16 | TGCGCCAGCAGCTTGGGGGGACTAGCGGACTTCTACGAGCAGTACTTC | CASSLGGLADFYEQYF
TRBD2 | TRBJ2-7 | - | TRBV7-3 | 14 | TGTGCCAGCAGCTCCCTAGCGGGAGACTACGAGCAGTACTTC | CASSSLAGDYEQYF
TRBD1 | TRBJ1-1 | - | TRBV20-1 | 15 | TGCAGTGCTAGAAAGGGGGCGCTTAGTAACACTGAAGCTTTCTTT | CSARKGALSNTEAFF
- | TRBJ1-1 | - | TRBV7-3 | 13 | TGTGCCAGCAGCTCAGAGGTGACAGGTGAAGCTTTCTTT | CASSSEVTGEAFF
- | TRBJ2-7 | - | TRBV19 | 15 | TGTGCCAGCTCCGGGGGGCAGGGGGCCCCCTACGAGCAGTACTTC | CASSGGQGAPYEQYF
TRBD1 | TRBJ1-1 | - | TRBV6-5 | 14 | TGTGCCAGCAGTTCAGGGGGCGTGAACACTGAAGCTTTCTTT | CASSSGGVNTEAFF
- | TRBJ1-2 | - | TRBV20-1 | 11 | TGCAGTGCTAGGATACCCTATGGCTACACCTTC | CSARIPYGYTF
TRBD1 | TRBJ1-5 | - | TRBV7-9 | 15 | TGTGCCAGCAGCGCCGGGACAGGGGGAGGTCAGCCCCAGCATTTT | CASSAGTGGGQPQHF
TRBD2 | TRBJ2-1 | many | TRBV4-2 | 17 | TGTGCCAGCAGGTACTGCACCGGGACTAGCCTCTACAATGAGCAGTTCTTC | CASRYCTGTSLYNEQFF
- | TRBJ2-7 | many | TRBV6-5 | 11 | TGTGCCAGCAGTTATATGGGTCAGCAGTACTTC | CASSYMGQQYF
- | TRBJ2-7 | - | TRBV7-7 | 13 | TGTGCCAGCAGTCCAGGGGAGGAATGCGAGCAGTACTTC | CASSPGEECEQYF
TRBD1 | TRBJ2-5 | - | TRBV5-1 | 16 | TGCGCCAGCAGCCAAGCGGACAGGGTGAGTACAGAGACCCAGTACTTC | CASSQADRVSTETQYF
- | TRBJ2-7 | many | TRBV7-9 | 17 | TGTGCCAGCAGCTTTTCAGATTGGGAAGCTGTATCCTACGAGCAGTACTTC | CASSFSDWEAVSYEQYF
- | TRBJ1-6 | - | TRBV19 | 14 | TGTGCCAGTAGTCTCGACAGGCTCCTTTCACCCCTCCACTTT | CASSLDRLLSPLHF
TRBD1 | TRBJ2-3 | - | TRBV7-2 | 15 | TGTGCCAGCAGCCCTGACAGGGAACACACAGATACGCAGTATTTT | CASSPDREHTDTQYF